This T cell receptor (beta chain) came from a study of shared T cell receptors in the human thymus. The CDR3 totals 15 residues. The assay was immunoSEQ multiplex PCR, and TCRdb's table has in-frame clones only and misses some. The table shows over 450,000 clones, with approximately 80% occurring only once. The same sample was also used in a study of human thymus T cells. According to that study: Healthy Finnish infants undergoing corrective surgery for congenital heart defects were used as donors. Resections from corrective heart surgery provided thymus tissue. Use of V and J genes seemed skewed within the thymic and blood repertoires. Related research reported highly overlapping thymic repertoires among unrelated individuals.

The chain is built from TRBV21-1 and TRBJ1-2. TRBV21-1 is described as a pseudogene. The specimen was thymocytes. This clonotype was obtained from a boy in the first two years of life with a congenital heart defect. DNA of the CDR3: TGTGCCAGCAGCAAAGGGCAGCCCAAGAGGTCGAGCTACACCTTC. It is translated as CASSKGQPKRSSYTF.